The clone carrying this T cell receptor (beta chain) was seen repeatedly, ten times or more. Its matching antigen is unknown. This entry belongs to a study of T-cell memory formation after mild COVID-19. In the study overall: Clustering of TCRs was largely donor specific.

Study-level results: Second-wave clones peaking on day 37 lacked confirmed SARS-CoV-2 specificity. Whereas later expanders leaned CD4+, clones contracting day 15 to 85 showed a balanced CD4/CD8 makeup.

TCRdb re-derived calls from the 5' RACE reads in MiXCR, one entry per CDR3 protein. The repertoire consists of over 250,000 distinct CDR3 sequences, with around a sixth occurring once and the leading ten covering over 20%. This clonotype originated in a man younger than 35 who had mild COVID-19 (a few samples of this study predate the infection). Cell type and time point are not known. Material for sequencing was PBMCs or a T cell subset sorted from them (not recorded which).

Here the CDR3 reads CASSGGGEETQYF. The CDR3 DNA is TGCGCCAGCAGCGGAGGGGGAGAGGAGACCCAGTACTTC. The chain joins TRBV5-1 to TRBJ2-5; D could derive from TRBD1 or TRBD2 (6 bases each). The CDR3 length is 13 residues. In germline, CDR1 is SGHRS, CDR2 YFSETQ. V shed 4 bases and J shed 5 bases, with 12 bases lying between them.